The 31 T cell receptor beta chains below come from one sample, sequenced in a study of T cell responses to AZD1222 COVID-19 vaccine. Repertoires were generated with immunoSEQ multiplex PCR, while TCRdb's copy carries only in-frame clones and drops some. The sample consists of 97,000 or so clones, around 82% of them appearing once. This sample comprised peripheral blood, obtained on day 0 of AZD1222 vaccination. Source of these receptors: an adult in good health.

The chain carries TRBV6-2 or TRBV6-3 and TRBJ2-3; D is unresolved. From germline, CDR1 is MNHEY and CDR2 SVGEGT. The CDR3 covers 13 residues. Deletions cut 1 base from V and 6 bases from J, with 8 bases between. CDR3 DNA: TGTGCCAGCAGTTACTTGGCCATCGATACGCAGTATTTT. Its protein is CASSYLAIDTQYF.

This chain joins TRBV4-2 and TRBJ2-7; D possibly corresponds to TRBD2 (6 bases). Deletions cut 1 base from V and 0 bases from J, with 7 bases between. The germline V gene has CDR1 LGHNA and CDR2 YNFKEQ. This CDR3 contains 14 residues. CDR3 in amino acids: CASSQGAGSYEQYF. The CDR3 DNA sequence: TGTGCCAGCAGCCAAGGAGCGGGCTCCTACGAGCAGTACTTC.

V is TRBV10-1 and J is TRBJ2-3, with TRBD1 as a possible D gene (6 bases). This CDR3 is built from 15 residues. Trimming pared 8 bases from V and 2 bases from J, leaving 17 bases between. Germline V gene data show CDR1 as WNHNN and CDR2 as SYGVQD (reference sequence). The CDR3 loop reads CASFRGTQDTDTQYF. The CDR3 nucleotides read TGCGCCAGCTTCCGTGGGACACAAGACACAGATACGCAGTATTTT.

This clone has just a few counts. The chain links TRBV9 to TRBJ2-5, with 7 bases identical to TRBD2. CDR1 SGDLS and CDR2 YYNGEE come from the germline V gene. V was clipped by 3 bases and J by 4 bases; unmatched bases: 6. The CDR3 spans 14 residues. The CDR3 region is CASSGTSRGETQYF. For the CDR3, the DNA is TGTGCCAGCAGCGGGACTAGTCGGGGAGAGACCCAGTACTTC.

The chain is built from TRBV24-1 and TRBJ1-3; D is unclear. Trimming removed 12 bases from V and 0 bases from J, with 14 bases in between. Germline V gene data show CDR1 as KGHDR and CDR2 as SFDVKD. CDR3 length equals 14 residues. The CDR3 nucleotides read TGTGCCGAGTCGCCGGGTCCCTCTGGAAACACCATATATTTT. This codes for CAESPGPSGNTIYF.

The J gene is TRBJ1-3, the V gene TRBV7-9; TRBD1 is a possible D gene (6 bases). Germline CDR1 and CDR2: SEHNR and FQNEAQ (reference sequence). V lost 8 bases and J lost 1, with 9 bases in between. This CDR3 region has 13 residues. CDR3 protein: CASGGSSGNTIYF. The CDR3 coding sequence is TGTGCCAGCGGGGGCAGTTCTGGAAACACCATATATTTT.

CDR3 nucleotide sequence: TGTGCCAGCAGCACCCTCGACAGGGAATATGGCTACACCTTC. It codes for CASSTLDREYGYTF. This chain links TRBV13 with TRBJ1-2, with 7 bases aligning to TRBD1. J lost 5 bases, V lost 5 bases, and 8 bases had no gene match. CDR1 and CDR2 from the germline V gene are PRHDT and FYEKMQ (reference sequence). This CDR3 comprises 14 residues.

The chain couples TRBV19 to TRBJ1-4; perhaps TRBD1 as D (6 bases). Trimming took off 8 bases at V and 6 bases at J, with 13 bases between the two ends. This CDR3 contains 13 residues. Germline CDR1 LNHDA, CDR2 SQIVND (reference sequence). The CDR3 loop is CASQNRADEKLFF. CDR3 DNA sequence: TGTGCCAGTCAGAACAGGGCCGATGAAAAACTGTTTTTT.

V gene TRBV7-8 combines with J gene TRBJ2-7; 8 bases are a match to TRBD2. Germline trimming cut 1 base from V and 10 bases from J; bases unmatched to any gene: 9. CDR3 length: 14 residues. Per germline, CDR1 SGHVS and CDR2 FQNEAQ. This CDR3 is CASSLGLQGLDQYV. CDR3 nucleotide sequence: TGTGCCAGCAGCTTAGGTTTGCAGGGACTAGACCAGTACGTC.

The chain couples TRBV5-1 to TRBJ1-2; 8 bases line up with TRBD1. Germline V gene lookup returns CDR1 SGHRS and CDR2 YFSETQ. The trim removed 4 bases at V and 7 bases at J, leaving 15 bases unmatched. This CDR3 has 16 residues. CDR3 residues: CASSAGGEYSGAGYTF. DNA for the CDR3: TGCGCCAGCAGCGCAGGGGGCGAGTACTCAGGAGCTGGCTACACCTTC. Supplemented by reference TRBV5-1 and TRBJ1-2, the full variable domain reads KAGVTQTPRYLIKTRGQQVTLSCSPISGHRSVSWYQQTPGQGLQFLFEYFSETQRNKGNFPGRFSGRQFSNSRSEMNVSTLELGDSALYLCASSAGGEYSGAGYTFGSGTRLTVV.

This clone is termed large. This chain connects TRBV5-6 to TRBJ2-1, with a tentative D call TRBD1 (6 bases). Per the germline V gene, CDR1 is SGHDT and CDR2 is YYEEEE. The V end was cut by 2 bases, the J end by 8 bases, with 8 bases between. The CDR3 consists of 12 residues. CDR3 in amino acids: CASSFTGHEQFF. As DNA, the CDR3 is TGTGCCAGCAGCTTCACAGGGCATGAGCAGTTCTTC.

The chain combines TRBV19 with TRBJ1-5; TRBD1 matches at 11 bases. Germline loops: CDR1 LNHDA, CDR2 SQIVND (reference sequence). V lost 3 bases and J lost 13; bases outside the gene matches: 20. The CDR3 consists of 18 residues. The CDR3 sequence: CASSIRTGGRNQNRPQHF. The CDR3 coding sequence is TGTGCCAGTAGTATCAGGACAGGGGGCCGAAATCAAAATCGGCCTCAGCATTTT.

The V call is TRBV3-1 (or the pseudogene TRBV3-2), the J call TRBJ1-2; D ambiguous. V lost 0 bases and J lost 0, with 5 bases in between. CDR3 length: 14 amino acids. Germline values: CDR1 LGHDT, CDR2 YNNKEL (reference sequence). The CDR3: CASSQEIANYGYTF. The CDR3 region has the DNA TGTGCCAGCAGCCAAGAGATTGCTAACTATGGCTACACCTTC.

This chain connects TRBV7-2 to TRBJ1-2; 8 nucleotides match TRBD1. The CDR3 consists of 14 residues. Trimming removed 5 bases from V and 5 bases from J; junction bases left unmatched: 7. Germline-derived CDR1 and CDR2 are SGHTA and FQGNSA. In nucleotides, the CDR3 is TGTGCCAGCAGCGAGGGACAGGTCGGGTATGGCTACACCTTC. Protein sequence: CASSEGQVGYGYTF.

J is TRBJ2-7 and V is TRBV7-2; D may be TRBD1 or TRBD2 (5 bases each). The germline V gene encodes CDR1 SGHTA and CDR2 FQGNSA. Trimming cost V 5 bases and J 0 bases, with 11 bases left between them. The length of the CDR3 is 14 residues. The CDR3 coding sequence is TGTGCCAGCAGCCCGTCAGGGAGCTCCTACGAGCAGTACGTC. Amino acids: CASSPSGSSYEQYV.

The V and J genes are TRBV6-6 and TRBJ1-3, with a weak D call TRBD1 (6 bases). This CDR3 is 16 amino acids long. CDR1 is MNHNY and CDR2 is SVGAGI in the germline V gene (reference sequence). The ends were cut back, 6 bases at V and 0 bases at J, with 15 bases in the middle. CDR3 bases: TGTGCCAGCAGCTGGGAGACAGGCTACTCTGGAAACACCATATATTTT. Its protein is CASSWETGYSGNTIYF.

The rearrangement uses TRBV7-2 and TRBJ2-7, with D hard to call. CDR3 length equals 14 residues. Deletions cut 5 bases from V and 2 bases from J, with 13 bases between. The germline CDR1 and CDR2 sequences are SGHTA and FQGNSA. The CDR3 nucleotides read TGTGCCAGCAGCGGTACAGTAATTGCCTACGAGCAGTACTTC. This codes for CASSGTVIAYEQYF.

The rearrangement uses TRBV19 and TRBJ1-5, with D tentatively TRBD1 (5 bases). Germline CDR1 and CDR2: LNHDA and SQIVND (reference sequence). The CDR3 has 14 amino acids. V was cut by 2 bases and J by 7 bases, with 12 bases left in between. The CDR3, as DNA: TGTGCCAGTAGTATAAGGACTGCAGGGCAGCCCCAGCATTTT. This codes for CASSIRTAGQPQHF.

This clone is a singleton in its sample. The chain recombines TRBV18 with TRBJ1-2; D remains unclear. Germline CDR1 reads KGHSH; CDR2 reads LQKENI. The CDR3 length is 15 residues. The V end lost 2 bases, the J end lost 2 bases, and 12 bases lay between the germline ends. CDR3 in DNA: TGTGCCAGCTCACCAGGGCAGACGGTCAACTATGGCTACACCTTC. Translation: CASSPGQTVNYGYTF.

The V and J genes are TRBV6-5 and TRBJ2-1; maybe TRBD1 (7 bases). CDR1 is MNHEY and CDR2 is SVGAGI in the germline V gene. The CDR3 has 16 amino acids. V gave up 2 bases and J gave up 5 bases, with 16 bases separating them. Here the CDR3 DNA reads TGTGCCAGCAGTTACGACCTAGGGGGGACAGACAATGAGCAGTTCTTC. It is translated as CASSYDLGGTDNEQFF.

V gene TRBV5-6 combines with J gene TRBJ1-4, with D perhaps matching TRBD1 (5 bases). The germline CDR1 and CDR2 sequences are SGHDT and YYEEEE. The germline V and J ends were trimmed by 0 bases and 7 bases, with 13 bases remaining between them. CDR3 length: 15 amino acids. CDR3 loop: CASSLAHRIPEKLFF. The CDR3 coding sequence is TGTGCCAGCAGCTTGGCTCACAGGATTCCTGAAAAACTGTTTTTT. Full variable domain (remainder filled in from reference TRBV5-6 and TRBJ1-4): DAGVTQSPTHLIKTRGQQVTLRCSPKSGHDTVSWYQQALGQGPQFIFQYYEEEERQRGNFPDRFSGHQFPNYSSELNVNALLLGDSALYLCASSLAHRIPEKLFFGSGTQLSVL.

V and J are TRBV6-1 and TRBJ1-2; perhaps TRBD1 as D (5 bases). CDR3 size: 15 residues. Germline CDR1 is MNHNS and CDR2 is SASEGT. V gave up 2 bases and J gave up 5 bases, with 15 bases separating them. The CDR3 nucleotides are TGTGCCAGCAGTGAATCGGCAGGGTCTAGGTATGGCTACACCTTC. Protein: CASSESAGSRYGYTF.

The J gene is TRBJ2-5, the V gene TRBV7-9, with D tentatively TRBD2 (6 bases). Germline V gene lookup returns CDR1 SEHNR and CDR2 FQNEAQ (reference sequence). The length of the CDR3 is 13 residues. V was trimmed by 4 bases and J by 3 bases, leaving 9 bases between them. The CDR3 sequence is CASSWGRKETQYF. CDR3 nucleotide sequence: TGTGCCAGCAGCTGGGGGAGGAAAGAGACCCAGTACTTC.

This sequence joins TRBV4-2 and TRBJ2-7, with no clear D. Germline V lookup: CDR1 LGHNA, CDR2 YNFKEQ. The CDR3 consists of 14 residues. V was trimmed by 1 base and J by 0 bases, leaving 7 bases between them. The DNA for the CDR3 is TGTGCCAGCAGCCAAGGCGGCATCTCCTACGAGCAGTACTTC. Residues: CASSQGGISYEQYF.

V usage is TRBV3-1 (or the pseudogene TRBV3-2) and J usage is TRBJ2-3, with 10 bases that match TRBD1. Germline V gives CDR1 LGHDT, CDR2 YNNKEL (reference sequence). The CDR3 covers 15 residues. The V and J ends lost 5 bases and 8 bases, in that order; junction bases with no gene match: 10. CDR3 nucleotide sequence: TGTGCCAGCAGCGACCGGGGACAGGGGTTCGGTACGCAGTATTTT. Its protein is CASSDRGQGFGTQYF.

The gene calls are TRBV12-3 or TRBV12-4 and TRBJ1-2, with 7 positions matching TRBD1. The CDR3 runs to 13 residues. Trimming at V came to 6 bases and at J to 5 bases, leaving 6 bases not matched to a gene. CDR3 sequence reads: CASRRQGGYGYTF. The CDR3, as DNA: TGTGCCAGCAGAAGACAGGGAGGATATGGCTACACCTTC.

This sequence joins TRBV19 and TRBJ2-7; 7 bases line up with TRBD1. The CDR3 length is 13 residues. With 5 bases clipped from V and 4 bases from J, the junction kept 5 bases outside the gene matches. CDR1 is LNHDA and CDR2 is SQIVND in the germline V gene (reference sequence). The CDR3 DNA reads as TGTGCCAGTAGTGTCCGACAGGGTTACGAGCAGTACTTC. It translates to CASSVRQGYEQYF.

This chain uses TRBV4-1 with TRBJ1-1; D gene uncertain. V lost 1 base, J lost 0 bases, and 18 bases lay in between. Germline V lookup: CDR1 MGHRA, CDR2 YSYEKL. There are 18 residues in the CDR3. The CDR3 loop reads CASSQAAGERPMNTEAFF. For the CDR3, the DNA is TGCGCCAGCAGCCAAGCGGCTGGGGAGAGGCCGATGAACACTGAAGCTTTCTTT.

V gene TRBV19 combines with J gene TRBJ1-2; D remains ambiguous. The CDR3 has 12 residues. The ends were cut back, 3 bases at V and 5 bases at J, with 7 bases in the middle. The V gene's germline CDR1 is LNHDA and CDR2 SQIVND (reference sequence). The CDR3 here is CASSIGPYGYTF. The CDR3 coding sequence is TGTGCCAGTAGTATCGGCCCGTATGGCTACACCTTC.

V and J are TRBV11-3 and TRBJ1-4, with 7 positions matching TRBD1. CDR1 SGHNT and CDR2 YENEEA come from the germline V gene. V was clipped by 8 bases and J by 0 bases; unmatched bases: 0. The CDR3 has 13 amino acids. This CDR3 is CASQGATNEKLFF. CDR3 DNA: TGTGCCAGCCAGGGGGCAACTAATGAAAAACTGTTTTTT.

The rearrangement uses TRBV7-2 and TRBJ1-2; D unclear. The germline V gene encodes CDR1 SGHTA and CDR2 FQGNSA. V was clipped by 3 bases and J by 4 bases, with 15 bases between them. This CDR3 comprises 15 residues. The CDR3 loop is CASSFQVTDVYGYTF. As DNA, the CDR3 is TGTGCCAGCAGCTTCCAAGTGACGGATGTCTATGGCTACACCTTC. The full variable domain, its missing parts supplied by reference TRBV7-2 and TRBJ1-2, is GAGVSQSPSNKVTEKGKDVELRCDPISGHTALYWYRQSLGQGLEFLIYFQGNSAPDKSGLPSDRFSAERTGGSVSTLTIQRTQQEDSAVYLCASSFQVTDVYGYTFGSGTRLTVV.